This is a list of T cell receptor beta chains from one sample in a study of T cells in narcolepsy. The data were produced by immunoSEQ multiplex PCR, yet TCRdb's version contains in-frame clones alone and is incomplete. There are more than 30,000 clones in the sample; around 83% occur only once, and 2% to 3% lies in the top ten. Sequenced material: CD45RA- memory CD4+ T cells from PBMCs. The receptors stem from a human donor with narcolepsy. CDR3s include the opening cysteine and the closing phenylalanine or tryptophan. Fields, in order: CDR3 DNA, CDR3 protein, V gene, D gene, clone size, J gene. D genes are given only for firm matches. Some rows have no size entry. The others give once, few or many, or a class for an expanded clone.

CDR3nt: TGTGCCAGCAGGGGTGAGGGCTCCTACAATGAGCAGTTCTTC
CDR3aa: CASRGEGSYNEQFF
v_gene: TRBV2
d_gene: NA
abundance: NA
j_gene: TRBJ2-1

CDR3nt: TGTGCCAGCAGTGGACTATTGGGGCGGGGACAGCCCCAGCATTTT
CDR3aa: CASSGLLGRGQPQHF
v_gene: TRBV6-1
d_gene: NA
abundance: NA
j_gene: TRBJ1-5

CDR3nt: TGTGCCAGCAGCTTTGCCTTAGACAATTCACCCCTCCACTTT
CDR3aa: CASSFALDNSPLHF
v_gene: TRBV7-9
d_gene: NA
abundance: few
j_gene: TRBJ1-6

CDR3nt: TGTGCCAGCAGCTTAGGGCGGAACACCATATATTTT
CDR3aa: CASSLGRNTIYF
v_gene: TRBV11-2
d_gene: NA
abundance: once
j_gene: TRBJ1-3

CDR3nt: TGTGCCAGCAGAGCTTCCGGGCGGGACACTGAAGCTTTCTTT
CDR3aa: CASRASGRDTEAFF
v_gene: TRBV6-5
d_gene: NA
abundance: NA
j_gene: TRBJ1-1

CDR3nt: TGTGCCAGTAGACCCCGGGAGGGTGGCTACACCTTC
CDR3aa: CASRPREGGYTF
v_gene: TRBV19
d_gene: NA
abundance: NA
j_gene: TRBJ1-2

CDR3nt: TGTGCCAGCAGCCAAGAGAGCACAGATACGCAGTATTTT
CDR3aa: CASSQESTDTQYF
v_gene: TRBV14
d_gene: NA
abundance: NA
j_gene: TRBJ2-3

CDR3nt: TGTGCCAGCAGTGGGACTGGGCGCGGGGGGACTCTTAACACCGGGGAGCTGTTTTTT
CDR3aa: CASSGTGRGGTLNTGELFF
v_gene: TRBV5-6
d_gene: TRBD2
abundance: NA
j_gene: TRBJ2-2

CDR3nt: TGTGCCAGTAGCCGGACAGGGGTAGGTGGGGCCAACGTCCTGACTTTC
CDR3aa: CASSRTGVGGANVLTF
v_gene: TRBV19
d_gene: TRBD1
abundance: NA
j_gene: TRBJ2-6

CDR3nt: TGTGCCAGCAGTTCGCCGGGACTAGCGGGGCTGAGGGGGCTCCTAAGGAGTGAGCAGTTCTTC
CDR3aa: CASSSPGLAGLRGLLRSEQFF
v_gene: TRBV27
d_gene: TRBD2
abundance: NA
j_gene: TRBJ2-1

CDR3nt: TGTGCCAGCAGTGAAGCGTATAGCAATCAGCCCCAGCATTTT
CDR3aa: CASSEAYSNQPQHF
v_gene: TRBV6-1
d_gene: NA
abundance: once
j_gene: TRBJ1-5

CDR3nt: TGTGCTTGCCGGGGGCCCCAAGACACAGATACGCAGTATTTT
CDR3aa: CACRGPQDTDTQYF
v_gene: TRBV25-1
d_gene: NA
abundance: NA
j_gene: TRBJ2-3

CDR3nt: TGTGCCATCAGTGGAGGGACTAATCAGCCCCAGCATTTT
CDR3aa: CAISGGTNQPQHF
v_gene: TRBV10-3
d_gene: NA
abundance: NA
j_gene: TRBJ1-5

CDR3nt: TGTGCCAGCAGCGCTGGACTAGCGGGGGTTTCCAGCGAGCAGTACTTC
CDR3aa: CASSAGLAGVSSEQYF
v_gene: TRBV9
d_gene: TRBD2
abundance: NA
j_gene: TRBJ2-7

CDR3nt: TGTGCCAGTAGTATCGATGGGGGGACTAGCAGGACCACAGATACGCAGTATTTT
CDR3aa: CASSIDGGTSRTTDTQYF
v_gene: TRBV19
d_gene: TRBD2
abundance: once
j_gene: TRBJ2-3

CDR3nt: TGTGCTAGTGGTTTGGTACGCGGGGTTGGGGGAGTGGGTTTTTACGGCACTGAAGCTTTCTTT
CDR3aa: CASGLVRGVGGVGFYGTEAFF
v_gene: TRBV12-5
d_gene: NA
abundance: NA
j_gene: TRBJ1-1

CDR3nt: TGCAGCGTCCCAGGGGGCAGGGGTGGCTACACCTTC
CDR3aa: CSVPGGRGGYTF
v_gene: TRBV29-1
d_gene: TRBD1
abundance: NA
j_gene: TRBJ1-2

CDR3nt: TGTGCCAGCAGCGTCCATAAGGGGAACACTGAAGCTTTCTTT
CDR3aa: CASSVHKGNTEAFF
v_gene: TRBV2
d_gene: NA
abundance: NA
j_gene: TRBJ1-1

CDR3nt: TGTGCCGCCGATCGGGGACTAGCACACACCGGGGAGCTGTTTTTT
CDR3aa: CAADRGLAHTGELFF
v_gene: TRBV7-2
d_gene: TRBD2
abundance: NA
j_gene: TRBJ2-2

CDR3nt: TGTGCCAGCAGCCAGGGGCTAGCGGGGAGGGATGAGCAGTTCTTC
CDR3aa: CASSQGLAGRDEQFF
v_gene: TRBV11-3
d_gene: TRBD2
abundance: NA
j_gene: TRBJ2-1

CDR3nt: TGTGCCAGCAGCTACGGAGAGGACAGGAGCTATGGCTACACCTTC
CDR3aa: CASSYGEDRSYGYTF
v_gene: TRBV6-1
d_gene: TRBD1
abundance: once
j_gene: TRBJ1-2

CDR3nt: TGCGCCAGCAGCCAGGCTAGGGTATTATTCGACGAGCAGTACTTC
CDR3aa: CASSQARVLFDEQYF
v_gene: TRBV5-1
d_gene: NA
abundance: NA
j_gene: TRBJ2-7

CDR3nt: TGTGCCAGCAGTTTGTCAAGGACAGGGGAGGAGGCCCAGCATTTT
CDR3aa: CASSLSRTGEEAQHF
v_gene: TRBV10-3
d_gene: TRBD1
abundance: NA
j_gene: TRBJ1-5

CDR3nt: TGTGCCAGCAGCCCGGACAGGGAGCCCCAGCATTTT
CDR3aa: CASSPDREPQHF
v_gene: TRBV7-4
d_gene: TRBD1
abundance: once
j_gene: TRBJ1-5

CDR3nt: TGTGCCAGCAGGGACAGGGGGTCCCCCTACGAGCAGTACTTC
CDR3aa: CASRDRGSPYEQYF
v_gene: TRBV14
d_gene: TRBD1
abundance: NA
j_gene: TRBJ2-7

CDR3nt: TGTGCCAGCAGACCCCGGGACAGGGAATACTATGGCTACACCTTC
CDR3aa: CASRPRDREYYGYTF
v_gene: TRBV6-5
d_gene: TRBD1
abundance: NA
j_gene: TRBJ1-2

CDR3nt: TGCGCCAGCAGCTTCCGGGGGAGGGATGAAGCTTTCTTT
CDR3aa: CASSFRGRDEAFF
v_gene: TRBV5-1
d_gene: NA
abundance: NA
j_gene: TRBJ1-1

CDR3nt: TGTGCCAGCAGCTTAGACCCAGGGGGGATGCTGGGTGAGCAGTTCTTC
CDR3aa: CASSLDPGGMLGEQFF
v_gene: TRBV7-2
d_gene: NA
abundance: NA
j_gene: TRBJ2-1

CDR3nt: TGTGCCAGTAGTATAGAAGAAAATGAGCAGTTCTTC
CDR3aa: CASSIEENEQFF
v_gene: TRBV19
d_gene: NA
abundance: NA
j_gene: TRBJ2-1

CDR3nt: TGTGCCAGCAGCCAAGACTCGGTCTCGGTCACAGATACGCAGTATTTT
CDR3aa: CASSQDSVSVTDTQYF
v_gene: TRBV14
d_gene: NA
abundance: NA
j_gene: TRBJ2-3

CDR3nt: TGCGCCAGCAGCCAAGGGACTAGCGGGAATACGCAGTATTTT
CDR3aa: CASSQGTSGNTQYF
v_gene: TRBV4-1
d_gene: TRBD2
abundance: NA
j_gene: TRBJ2-3

CDR3nt: TGTGCCAGCAGTCCACCAGGGCGAGAGGAAGCTTTCTTT
CDR3aa: CASSPPGREEAFF
v_gene: TRBV28
d_gene: NA
abundance: few
j_gene: TRBJ1-1

CDR3nt: TGTGCCAGCAGCTTAGCATACGAAAAACTGTTTTTT
CDR3aa: CASSLAYEKLFF
v_gene: TRBV7-8
d_gene: NA
abundance: NA
j_gene: TRBJ1-4

CDR3nt: TGTGCCAGCAGCTTCTCAGGGAGCAACCAAGAGACCCAGTACTTC
CDR3aa: CASSFSGSNQETQYF
v_gene: TRBV7-3
d_gene: NA
abundance: NA
j_gene: TRBJ2-5

CDR3nt: TGCGCCAGCAGGGTCCCTGGAGGGAGGGATGAAAAACTGTTTTTT
CDR3aa: CASRVPGGRDEKLFF
v_gene: TRBV10-2
d_gene: NA
abundance: NA
j_gene: TRBJ1-4

CDR3nt: TGTGCCACCAGCAGCCGGGTCCACACCGGGGAGCTGTTTTTT
CDR3aa: CATSSRVHTGELFF
v_gene: TRBV15
d_gene: NA
abundance: NA
j_gene: TRBJ2-2

CDR3nt: TGTGCCAGCAGCCCGGACGGGAGCTCCTACGAGCAGTACTTC
CDR3aa: CASSPDGSSYEQYF
v_gene: TRBV6-5
d_gene: NA
abundance: NA
j_gene: TRBJ2-7

CDR3nt: TGTGCCAGCTCCTCCGGAGGGGCAGGGGATGAGACCCAGTACTTC
CDR3aa: CASSSGGAGDETQYF
v_gene: TRBV7-6
d_gene: NA
abundance: NA
j_gene: TRBJ2-5

CDR3nt: TGTGCCAGCCGGGGGCAGAACAATCAGCCCCAGCATTTT
CDR3aa: CASRGQNNQPQHF
v_gene: TRBV6-6
d_gene: NA
abundance: NA
j_gene: TRBJ1-5

CDR3nt: TGTGCCAGCAGTCAAATCGGGGATATTCTTAAACAGTATTTT
CDR3aa: CASSQIGDILKQYF
v_gene: TRBV2
d_gene: NA
abundance: NA
j_gene: TRBJ2-3

CDR3nt: TGTGCCAGCAGCCTACGGACTAGCGGGGGGGCGGCCTACAATGAGCAGTTCTTC
CDR3aa: CASSLRTSGGAAYNEQFF
v_gene: TRBV11-3
d_gene: TRBD2
abundance: NA
j_gene: TRBJ2-1

CDR3nt: TGCGCCAGCAGCCCGGACAGACCCATGAACACTGAAGCTTTCTTT
CDR3aa: CASSPDRPMNTEAFF
v_gene: TRBV5-1
d_gene: NA
abundance: NA
j_gene: TRBJ1-1

CDR3nt: TGTGCCATCAGTGATTCGACAGGGGAAACCACTGAAGCTTTCTTT
CDR3aa: CAISDSTGETTEAFF
v_gene: TRBV10-3
d_gene: TRBD1
abundance: few
j_gene: TRBJ1-1

CDR3nt: TGTGCCAGCAGCCCCCGGAGGGGCACCGGGGAGCTGTTTTTT
CDR3aa: CASSPRRGTGELFF
v_gene: TRBV7-7
d_gene: NA
abundance: NA
j_gene: TRBJ2-2

CDR3nt: TGTGCCAGCAGTCGACAGGGTGATGAAGCTTTCTTT
CDR3aa: CASSRQGDEAFF
v_gene: TRBV6-1
d_gene: TRBD1
abundance: NA
j_gene: TRBJ1-1

CDR3nt: TGTGCCAGCAGCCGGGATGTAGGGGATTGGGGACAAGAGACCCAGTACTTC
CDR3aa: CASSRDVGDWGQETQYF
v_gene: TRBV7-2
d_gene: NA
abundance: NA
j_gene: TRBJ2-5

CDR3nt: TGCAGCGTTATGACAGGGGGAGCGAACACTGAAGCTTTCTTT
CDR3aa: CSVMTGGANTEAFF
v_gene: TRBV29-1
d_gene: TRBD1
abundance: NA
j_gene: TRBJ1-1

CDR3nt: TGTGCCAGCAGGGCCCTTAGCGGGGGCGCGGCAGATACGCAGTATTTT
CDR3aa: CASRALSGGAADTQYF
v_gene: TRBV2
d_gene: TRBD2
abundance: NA
j_gene: TRBJ2-3

CDR3nt: TGCGCCAGCAGCCAAGTAGGTTTCTCGGGGGCCCATGGCTACACCTTC
CDR3aa: CASSQVGFSGAHGYTF
v_gene: TRBV4-1
d_gene: NA
abundance: NA
j_gene: TRBJ1-2

CDR3nt: TGTGCCAGCAGTGCCGGGGGGGCCGCCTACGAGCAGTACTTC
CDR3aa: CASSAGGAAYEQYF
v_gene: TRBV6-5
d_gene: TRBD2
abundance: once
j_gene: TRBJ2-7